One and the same sample provided the 11 T cell receptor beta chains below, sequenced in a study of long-term antiretroviral therapy in people with HIV. The assay used was immunoSEQ (version v3.0), run at survey level. Assay: immunoSEQ multiplex PCR; the TCRdb copy retains only in-frame clones and omits some. The repertoire holds tens of thousands of clones, with approximately 80% as singletons. This specimen was unsorted PBMCs, taken 0.3 years after starting antiretroviral therapy. These receptors were collected from a man aged 50 to 59 with HIV.

The rearrangement uses TRBV11-3 and TRBJ2-5; the D gene is possibly TRBD1 (6 bases). CDR3 size: 13 residues. The germline V gene has CDR1 SGHNT and CDR2 YENEEA. Between the trimmed V and J ends, which lost 2 bases and 4 bases, there was a span of 8 bases. The CDR3 region is CASSLRGIETQYF. CDR3 coding DNA: TGTGCCAGCAGCTTAAGGGGGATAGAGACCCAGTACTTC.

The chain employs TRBV27 and TRBJ2-1; TRBD2 aligns across 13 bases. V was clipped by 2 bases and J by 7 bases; unmatched bases: 11. This CDR3 comprises 18 residues. CDR1 and CDR2 (germline): MNHEY, SMNVEV (reference sequence). The CDR3 sequence: CASSLITSGGAMTNEQFF. The CDR3 DNA sequence: TGTGCCAGCAGTTTAATTACTAGCGGGGGGGCGATGACGAATGAGCAGTTCTTC.

This clone occurred a few times. This chain joins TRBV7-9 and TRBJ2-7; D is perhaps TRBD1 (6 bases). CDR3 length: 12 amino acids. The V gene's germline CDR1 is SEHNR and CDR2 FQNEAQ (reference sequence). The V end lost 4 bases, the J end lost 4 bases, and 8 bases lay between the germline ends. CDR3 DNA: TGTGCCAGCAGCTCCAGGGGATACGAGCAGTACTTC. The encoded protein is CASSSRGYEQYF.

The V call is TRBV7-9, the J call TRBJ1-5; no definite D call. V lost 1 base to trimming and J lost 3 bases, with 10 bases between them. The CDR3 has 15 amino acids. CDR1 is SEHNR, CDR2 FQNEAQ, per germline (reference sequence). The CDR3 DNA is TGTGCCAGCAGCTTAGGTGGGCAGTCCAATCAGCCCCAGCATTTT. It encodes CASSLGGQSNQPQHF.

CDR3 sequence reads: CASSWDTGYKAYEQYF. CDR3 DNA sequence: TGTGCCAGCAGTTGGGATACAGGGTACAAAGCCTACGAGCAGTACTTC. This rearrangement joins TRBV6-5 to TRBJ2-7, with a weak D call TRBD1 (6 bases). The CDR3 consists of 16 residues. In germline, CDR1 is MNHEY, CDR2 SVGAGI. V gave up 4 bases and J gave up 2 bases, with 18 bases separating them.

The genes are TRBV19 and TRBJ2-2; D is unresolved. Trimming left V 4 bases short and J 3 bases short, with 9 bases between. Per germline, CDR1 LNHDA and CDR2 SQIVND (reference sequence). There are 14 residues in the CDR3. The CDR3 region has the DNA TGTGCCAGTAGTAACAAATTACACACCGGGGAGCTGTTTTTT. This gives the protein CASSNKLHTGELFF.

This clone showed up just a few times. The genes are TRBV2 and TRBJ2-1; D is possibly TRBD2 (6 bases). Germline CDR1 is SNHLY and CDR2 is FYNNEI. Trimming removed 3 bases from V and 5 bases from J, with 14 bases in between. The CDR3 consists of 15 residues. The CDR3 region has the DNA TGTGCCAGCAGTGATAAGCTAGCGTACCACAATGAGCAGTTCTTC. Translated, it gives CASSDKLAYHNEQFF.

The chain carries TRBV9 and TRBJ2-2, with 9 nucleotides matching TRBD1. Germline V gene data show CDR1 as SGDLS and CDR2 as YYNGEE. V shed 3 bases, J shed 7 bases, and the junction held 7 bases outside the gene matches. The CDR3 has 15 amino acids. DNA for the CDR3: TGTGCCAGCAGCGCTTCACAGGGGGCCGTCGGGGAGCTGTTTTTT. This codes for CASSASQGAVGELFF.

This chain connects TRBV18 to TRBJ1-3; D gene ambiguous. V was cut by 2 bases and J by 4 bases, with 33 bases left in between. There are 22 residues in the CDR3. CDR1 and CDR2 from the germline V gene are KGHSH and LQKENI. In DNA form, the CDR3 reads TGTGCCAGCTCACCATTGGGGAGAAAAGGCTTCTACTTTTTAGGGTCCGGAAACACCATATATTTT. Translation: CASSPLGRKGFYFLGSGNTIYF.

Only one count was recorded for this clone. The V call is TRBV13, the J call TRBJ2-7, with D unresolved. This CDR3 is built from 12 residues. Germline assignment: CDR1 PRHDT and CDR2 FYEKMQ (reference sequence). V lost 1 base to trimming and J lost 5 bases, with 6 bases between them. The CDR3 spells CASSLDIDEQYF. The CDR3 region has the DNA TGTGCCAGCAGCTTAGACATTGACGAGCAGTACTTC. The full variable domain, in which reference TRBV13 and TRBJ2-7 provide the parts outside the CDR3, is AAGVIQSPRHLIKEKRETATLKCYPIPRHDTVYWYQQGPGQDPQFLISFYEKMQSDKGSIPDRFSAQQFSDYHSELNMSSLELGDSALYFCASSLDIDEQYFGPGTRLTVT.

The rearrangement uses TRBV19 and TRBJ2-5, with 11 bases aligning to TRBD2. Losses at the gene ends were 6 bases for V and 7 bases for J; bases not matched to a gene: 7. The V gene's germline CDR1 is LNHDA and CDR2 SQIVND (reference sequence). This CDR3 has 14 residues. CDR3 sequence reads: CASSTSGGQGTQYF. CDR3 bases: TGTGCCAGTAGCACTAGCGGGGGACAGGGGACCCAGTACTTC.